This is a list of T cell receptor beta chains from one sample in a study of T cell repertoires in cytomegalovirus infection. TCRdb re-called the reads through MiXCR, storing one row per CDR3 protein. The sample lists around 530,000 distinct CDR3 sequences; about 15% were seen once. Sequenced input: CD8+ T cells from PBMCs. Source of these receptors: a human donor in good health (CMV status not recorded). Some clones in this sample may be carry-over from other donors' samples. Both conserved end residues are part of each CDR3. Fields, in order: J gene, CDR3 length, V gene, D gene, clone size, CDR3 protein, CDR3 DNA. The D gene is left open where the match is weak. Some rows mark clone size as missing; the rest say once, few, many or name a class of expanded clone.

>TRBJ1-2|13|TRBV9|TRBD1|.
CASSAGTGEGYTF
TGTGCCAGCAGCGCAGGGACAGGGGAAGGCTACACCTTC
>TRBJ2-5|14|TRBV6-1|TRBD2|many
CASSETSDQETQYF
TGTGCCAGCAGTGAAACTAGCGACCAAGAGACCCAGTACTTC
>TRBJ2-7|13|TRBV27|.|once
CASSSTAVHEQYF
TGTGCCAGCAGTTCGACAGCAGTCCACGAGCAGTACTTC
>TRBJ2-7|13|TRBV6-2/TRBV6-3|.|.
CASSYLTLYEQYF
TGTGCCAGCAGTTACCTGACCCTGTACGAGCAGTACTTC
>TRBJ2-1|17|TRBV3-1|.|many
CASSQVRDTFFHNEQFF
TGTGCCAGCAGCCAAGTACGGGACACATTTTTCCACAATGAGCAGTTCTTC
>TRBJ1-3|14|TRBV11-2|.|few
CASSLWGSGNTIYF
TGTGCCAGCAGCTTATGGGGGTCTGGAAACACCATATATTTT
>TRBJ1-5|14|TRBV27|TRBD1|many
CASSNRGRNQPQHF
TGTGCCAGCAGTAATAGGGGGCGCAATCAGCCCCAGCATTTT
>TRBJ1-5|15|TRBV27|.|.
CASSATGYSNQPQHF
TGTGCCAGCAGTGCTACAGGTTATAGCAATCAGCCCCAGCATTTT
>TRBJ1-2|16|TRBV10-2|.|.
CASSESYTPTNYGYTF
TGCGCCAGCAGTGAGTCGTATACACCAACTAACTATGGCTACACCTTC
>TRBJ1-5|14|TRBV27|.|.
CASRATGNNQPQHF
TGTGCCAGCAGAGCAACAGGGAACAATCAGCCCCAGCATTTT
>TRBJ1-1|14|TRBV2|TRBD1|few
CASSVAGTETEAFF
TGTGCCAGCAGCGTGGCGGGGACAGAAACTGAAGCTTTCTTT
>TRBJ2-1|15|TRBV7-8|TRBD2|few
CASSALAGVGNEQFF
TGTGCCAGCAGCGCGCTAGCGGGAGTAGGAAATGAGCAGTTCTTC
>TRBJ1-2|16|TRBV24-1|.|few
CATSDYQSGSGYGYTF
TGTGCCACCAGTGATTACCAATCGGGATCTGGCTATGGCTACACCTTC
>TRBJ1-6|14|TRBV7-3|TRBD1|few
CASSLGTGISPLHF
TGTGCCAGCAGCTTGGGGACAGGGATTTCACCCCTCCACTTT
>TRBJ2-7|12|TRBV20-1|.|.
CSGKSGVYEQYF
TGCAGTGGTAAATCCGGGGTCTACGAGCAGTACTTC
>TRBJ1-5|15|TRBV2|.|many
CASSEGGFSNQPQHF
TGTGCCAGCAGTGAGGGCGGATTTAGCAATCAGCCCCAGCATTTT
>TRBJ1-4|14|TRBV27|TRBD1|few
CASRGQGAGEKLFF
TGTGCCAGCAGGGGACAGGGGGCTGGCGAAAAACTGTTTTTT
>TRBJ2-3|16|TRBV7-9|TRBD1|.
CASSFGTGGNTDTQYF
TGTGCCAGCAGCTTTGGGACAGGGGGTAACACAGATACGCAGTATTTT
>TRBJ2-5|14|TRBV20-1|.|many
CSARQRGRAETQYF
TGCAGTGCTAGACAACGTGGTCGTGCAGAGACCCAGTACTTC